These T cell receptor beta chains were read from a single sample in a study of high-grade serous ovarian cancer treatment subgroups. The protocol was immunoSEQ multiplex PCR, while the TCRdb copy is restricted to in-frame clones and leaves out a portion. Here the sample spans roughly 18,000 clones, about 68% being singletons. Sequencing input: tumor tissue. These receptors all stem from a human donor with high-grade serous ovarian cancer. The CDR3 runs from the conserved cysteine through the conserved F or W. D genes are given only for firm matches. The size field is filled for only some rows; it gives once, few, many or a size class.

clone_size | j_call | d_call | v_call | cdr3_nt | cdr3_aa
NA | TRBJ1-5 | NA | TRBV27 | TGTGCCAGCAAAAAGGATGGGGGGAGTTATCAGCCCCAGCATTTT | CASKKDGGSYQPQHF
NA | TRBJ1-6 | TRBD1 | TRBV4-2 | TGTGCCAGCGGAACAGGGGCCTATAATTCACCCCTCCACTTT | CASGTGAYNSPLHF
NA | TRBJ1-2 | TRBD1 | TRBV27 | TGTGCCAGCAGGGCAGGGGGTGGCTACACCTTC | CASRAGGGYTF
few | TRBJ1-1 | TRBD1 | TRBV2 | TGTGCCAGCAGTGAATGGGACAGGGGGCACACTGAAGCTTTCTTT | CASSEWDRGHTEAFF
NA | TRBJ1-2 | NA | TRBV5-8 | TGTGCCAGCAGCTTAGAACCAACCGCGAGCTATGGCTACACCTTC | CASSLEPTASYGYTF
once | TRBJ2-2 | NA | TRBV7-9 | TGTGCCAGCAGCCCCTTATATGAGGAGCTGTTTTTT | CASSPLYEELFF
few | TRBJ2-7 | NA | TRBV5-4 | TGTGCCAGCAGCCCGATGGGAGTTGGGGAGCAGTACTTC | CASSPMGVGEQYF
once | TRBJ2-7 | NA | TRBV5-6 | TGTGCCAGCAGCCCTTCGCCTAGCTCCTACGAGCAGTACTTC | CASSPSPSSYEQYF
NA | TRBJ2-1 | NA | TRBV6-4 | TGTGCCAGCAGTAGGGAGGGGGCTCCCTACAATGAGCAGTTCTTC | CASSREGAPYNEQFF
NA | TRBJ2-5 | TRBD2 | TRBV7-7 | TGTGCTAGCAGTCTCCGGACTAGCGCCACCCAAGAGACCCAGTACTTC | CASSLRTSATQETQYF
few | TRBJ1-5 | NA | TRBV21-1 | TGTGCCAGCAGTACATGGCCTAATCAGCCCCAGCATTTT | CASSTWPNQPQHF
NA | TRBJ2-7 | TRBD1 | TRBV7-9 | TGTGCCAGCAGCTTGGGGCAGGGGGTCTACTCCTACGAGCAGTACTTC | CASSLGQGVYSYEQYF
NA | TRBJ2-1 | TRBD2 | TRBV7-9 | TGTGCCAGCAGCCCTGGACTAGCGGGACCCCGGCAATCCTACAATGAGCAGTTCTTC | CASSPGLAGPRQSYNEQFF
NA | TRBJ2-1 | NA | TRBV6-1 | TGTGCCAGCAGTGAATCTCAGGGGCTAGTCTACAATGAGCAGTTCTTC | CASSESQGLVYNEQFF
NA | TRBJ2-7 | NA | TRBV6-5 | TGTGCCTGCCGGGGGACAGCCTACGAGCAGTACTTC | CACRGTAYEQYF
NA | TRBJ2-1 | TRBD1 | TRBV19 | TGTGCCAGTACCCCAATAGGGTCAGGGGGACACAATGAGCAGTTCTTC | CASTPIGSGGHNEQFF
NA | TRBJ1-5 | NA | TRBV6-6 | TGTGCCAGCAGTACTAATAGCAATCAGCCCCAGCATTTT | CASSTNSNQPQHF
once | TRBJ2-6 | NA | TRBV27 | TGTGCCAGCAGGGGTTCAGGGGCCAACGTCCTGACTTTC | CASRGSGANVLTF
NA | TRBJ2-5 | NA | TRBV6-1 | TGTGCCAGCAGGTGGAGCGGGCAAGAGACCCAGTACTTC | CASRWSGQETQYF
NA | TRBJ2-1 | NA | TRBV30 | TGTGCCTGGAGTGAACAGGTGTACAATGAGCAGTTCTTC | CAWSEQVYNEQFF
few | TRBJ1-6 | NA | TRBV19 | TGTGCCAGTAGTCCCTTCCGGGGGTCGGGTTCACCCCTCCACTTT | CASSPFRGSGSPLHF
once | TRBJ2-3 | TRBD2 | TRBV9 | TGTGCCAGCACCACCGGGACTAGCGGGACGTCAGATACGCAGTATTTT | CASTTGTSGTSDTQYF
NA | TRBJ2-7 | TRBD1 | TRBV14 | TGTGCCAGCAGCCCGCGGACAGGGTCGAGCGAGCAGTACTTC | CASSPRTGSSEQYF